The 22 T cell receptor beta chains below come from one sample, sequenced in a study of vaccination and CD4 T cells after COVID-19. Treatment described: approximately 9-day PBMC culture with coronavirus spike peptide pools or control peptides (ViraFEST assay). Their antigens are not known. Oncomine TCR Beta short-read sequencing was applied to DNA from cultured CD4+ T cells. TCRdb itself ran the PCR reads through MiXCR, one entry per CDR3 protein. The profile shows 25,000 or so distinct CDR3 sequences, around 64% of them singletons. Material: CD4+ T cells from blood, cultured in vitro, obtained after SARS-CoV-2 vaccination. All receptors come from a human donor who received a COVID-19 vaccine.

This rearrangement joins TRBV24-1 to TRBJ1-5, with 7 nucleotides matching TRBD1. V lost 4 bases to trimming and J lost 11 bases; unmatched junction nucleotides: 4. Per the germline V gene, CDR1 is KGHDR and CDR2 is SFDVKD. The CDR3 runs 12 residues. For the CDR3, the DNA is TGTGCCACCAGTGACCACGACAGGGCCCAGCATTTT. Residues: CATSDHDRAQHF.

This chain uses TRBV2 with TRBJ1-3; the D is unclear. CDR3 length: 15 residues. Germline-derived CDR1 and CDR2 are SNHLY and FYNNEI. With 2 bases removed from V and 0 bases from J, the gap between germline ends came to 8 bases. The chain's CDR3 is CASSEYRGSGNTIYF. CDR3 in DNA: TGTGCCAGCAGTGAATACCGGGGCTCTGGAAACACCATATATTTT.

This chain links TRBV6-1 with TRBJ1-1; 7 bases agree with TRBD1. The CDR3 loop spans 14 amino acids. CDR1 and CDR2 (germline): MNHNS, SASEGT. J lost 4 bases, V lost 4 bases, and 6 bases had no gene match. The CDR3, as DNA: TGTGCCAGCAGTGCACAGGGGCCCGGCACTGAAGCTTTCTTT. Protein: CASSAQGPGTEAFF.

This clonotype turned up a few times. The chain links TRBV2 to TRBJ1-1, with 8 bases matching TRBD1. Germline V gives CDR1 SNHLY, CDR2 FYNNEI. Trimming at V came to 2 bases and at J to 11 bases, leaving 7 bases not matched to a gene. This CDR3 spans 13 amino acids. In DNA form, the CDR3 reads TGTGCCAGCAGTGAAAGCAGGGGGCTCACGGCTTTCTTT. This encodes CASSESRGLTAFF.

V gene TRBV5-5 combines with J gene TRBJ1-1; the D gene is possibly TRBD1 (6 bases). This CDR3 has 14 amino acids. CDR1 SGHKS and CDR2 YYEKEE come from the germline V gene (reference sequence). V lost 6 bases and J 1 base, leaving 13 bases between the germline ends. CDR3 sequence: CASTPRGQNTEAFF. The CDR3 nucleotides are TGTGCCAGCACTCCCCGGGGACAGAACACTGAAGCTTTCTTT.

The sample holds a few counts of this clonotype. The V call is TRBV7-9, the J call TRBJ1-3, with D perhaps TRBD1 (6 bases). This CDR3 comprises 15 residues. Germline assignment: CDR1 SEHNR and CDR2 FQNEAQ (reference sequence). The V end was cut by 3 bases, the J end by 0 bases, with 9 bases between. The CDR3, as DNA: TGTGCCAGCAGCTTCAGGGGATTCTCTGGAAACACCATATATTTT. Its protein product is CASSFRGFSGNTIYF.

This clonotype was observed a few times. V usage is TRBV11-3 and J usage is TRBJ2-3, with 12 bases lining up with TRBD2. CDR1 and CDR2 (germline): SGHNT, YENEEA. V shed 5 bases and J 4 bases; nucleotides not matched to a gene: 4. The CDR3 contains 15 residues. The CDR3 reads CASSIASGGADTQYF. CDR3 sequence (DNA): TGTGCCAGCAGCATAGCTAGCGGGGGGGCAGATACGCAGTATTTT. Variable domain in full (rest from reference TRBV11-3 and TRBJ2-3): EAGVVQSPRYKIIEKKQPVAFWCNPISGHNTLYWYLQNLGQGPELLIRYENEEAVDDSQLPKDRFSAERLKGVDSTLKIQPAELGDSAVYLCASSIASGGADTQYFGPGTRLTVL.

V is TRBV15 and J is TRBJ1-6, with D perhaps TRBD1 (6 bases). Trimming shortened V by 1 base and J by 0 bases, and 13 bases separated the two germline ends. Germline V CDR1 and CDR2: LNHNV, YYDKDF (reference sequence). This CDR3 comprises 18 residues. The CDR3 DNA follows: TGTGCCACCAGCAGAGGGGGGGCAGAGAGCTCCTATAATTCACCCCTCCACTTT. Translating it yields CATSRGGAESSYNSPLHF.

CDR3 sequence: CASSPRGQGYTF. In DNA form, the CDR3 reads TGCGCCAGCAGCCCGAGGGGGCAGGGCTACACCTTC. The chain uses TRBV5-1 and TRBJ1-2; TRBD1 matches 7 bases. Losses at the gene ends were 4 bases for V and 8 bases for J; bases not matched to a gene: 5. Germline values: CDR1 SGHRS, CDR2 YFSETQ. The CDR3 has 12 residues.

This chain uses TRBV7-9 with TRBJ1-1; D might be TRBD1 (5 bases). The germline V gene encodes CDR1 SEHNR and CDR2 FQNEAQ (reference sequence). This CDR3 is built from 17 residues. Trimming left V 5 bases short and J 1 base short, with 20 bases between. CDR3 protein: CASSDPRSGTENTEAFF. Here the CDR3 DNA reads TGTGCCAGCAGCGATCCCCGATCCGGGACGGAGAACACTGAAGCTTTCTTT.

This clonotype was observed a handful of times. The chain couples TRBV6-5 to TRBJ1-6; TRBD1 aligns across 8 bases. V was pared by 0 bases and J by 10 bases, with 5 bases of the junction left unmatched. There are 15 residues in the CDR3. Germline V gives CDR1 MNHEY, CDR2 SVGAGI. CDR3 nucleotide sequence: TGTGCCAGCAGTTACTCGAACAGGGGGGACTCACCCCTCCACTTT. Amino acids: CASSYSNRGDSPLHF.

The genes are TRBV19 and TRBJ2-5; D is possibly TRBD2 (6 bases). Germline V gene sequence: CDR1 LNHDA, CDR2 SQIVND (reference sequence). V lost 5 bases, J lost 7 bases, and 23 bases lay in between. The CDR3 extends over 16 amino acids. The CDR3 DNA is TGTGCCAGTAGTTCACGGGGTAGGGACTCGGGTGGGACCCAGTACTTC. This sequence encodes CASSSRGRDSGGTQYF.

The CDR3 DNA reads as TGTGCCACCCACCCGGGGGACCTGTACAATGAGCAGTTCTTC. This gives the protein CATHPGDLYNEQFF. The rearrangement uses TRBV24-1 and TRBJ2-1; weak D call: TRBD2 (6 bases). The CDR3 covers 14 residues. V was shortened by 9 bases and J by 4 bases, with 15 bases between the two germline ends. Germline assignment: CDR1 KGHDR and CDR2 SFDVKD.

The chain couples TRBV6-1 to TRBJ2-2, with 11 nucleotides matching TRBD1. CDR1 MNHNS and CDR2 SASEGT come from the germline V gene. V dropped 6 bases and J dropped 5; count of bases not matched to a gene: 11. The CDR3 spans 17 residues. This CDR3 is CASSPMDRGLQTGELFF. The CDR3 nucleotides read TGTGCCAGCAGCCCTATGGACAGGGGGCTACAAACCGGGGAGCTGTTTTTT.

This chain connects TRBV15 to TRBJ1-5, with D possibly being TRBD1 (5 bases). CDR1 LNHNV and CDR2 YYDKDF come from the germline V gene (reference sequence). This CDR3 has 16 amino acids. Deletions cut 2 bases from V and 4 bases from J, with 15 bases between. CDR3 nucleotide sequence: TGTGCCACCAGCAGACAACCGGGACCGACGAATCAGCCCCAGCATTTT. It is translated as CATSRQPGPTNQPQHF.

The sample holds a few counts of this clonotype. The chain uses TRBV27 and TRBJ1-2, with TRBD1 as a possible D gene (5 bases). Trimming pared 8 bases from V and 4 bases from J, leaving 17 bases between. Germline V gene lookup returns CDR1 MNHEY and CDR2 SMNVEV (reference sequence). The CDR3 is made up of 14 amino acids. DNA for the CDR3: TGTGCCAGCGCCTCCGGGGCCTCCCCCTATGGCTACACCTTC. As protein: CASASGASPYGYTF.

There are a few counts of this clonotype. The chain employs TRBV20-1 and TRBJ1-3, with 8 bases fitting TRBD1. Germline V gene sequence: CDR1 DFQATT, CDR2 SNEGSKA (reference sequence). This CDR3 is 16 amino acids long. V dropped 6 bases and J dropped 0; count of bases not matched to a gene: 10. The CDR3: CSAKRGDRFSGNTIYF. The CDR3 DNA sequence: TGCAGTGCGAAGAGGGGGGACAGGTTCTCTGGAAACACCATATATTTT.

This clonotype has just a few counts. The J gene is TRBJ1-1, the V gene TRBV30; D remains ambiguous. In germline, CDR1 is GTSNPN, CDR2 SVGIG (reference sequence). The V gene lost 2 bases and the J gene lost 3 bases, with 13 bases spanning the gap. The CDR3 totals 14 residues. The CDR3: CAWSFGVGDTEAFF. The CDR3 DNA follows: TGTGCCTGGAGTTTTGGGGTCGGGGACACTGAAGCTTTCTTT.

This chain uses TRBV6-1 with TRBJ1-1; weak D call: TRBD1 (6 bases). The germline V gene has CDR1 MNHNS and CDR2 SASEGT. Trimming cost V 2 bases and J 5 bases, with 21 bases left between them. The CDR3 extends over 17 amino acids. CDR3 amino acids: CASSEPSGGGRWTEAFF. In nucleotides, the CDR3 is TGTGCCAGCAGTGAACCATCCGGGGGGGGGCGTTGGACTGAAGCTTTCTTT.

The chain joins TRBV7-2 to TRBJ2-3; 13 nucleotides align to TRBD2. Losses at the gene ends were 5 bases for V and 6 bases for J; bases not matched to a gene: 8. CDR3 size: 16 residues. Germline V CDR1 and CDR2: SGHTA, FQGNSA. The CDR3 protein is CASSVGLAGKGDTQYF. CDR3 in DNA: TGTGCCAGCAGCGTGGGACTAGCGGGGAAAGGGGATACGCAGTATTTT.

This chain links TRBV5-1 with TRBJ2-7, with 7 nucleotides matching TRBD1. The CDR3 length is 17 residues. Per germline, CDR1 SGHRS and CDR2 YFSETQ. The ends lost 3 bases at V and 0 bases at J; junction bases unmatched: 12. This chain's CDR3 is CASSSGMTGLSSYEQYF. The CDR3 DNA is TGCGCCAGCAGCTCCGGTATGACAGGGCTGAGCTCCTACGAGCAGTACTTC.

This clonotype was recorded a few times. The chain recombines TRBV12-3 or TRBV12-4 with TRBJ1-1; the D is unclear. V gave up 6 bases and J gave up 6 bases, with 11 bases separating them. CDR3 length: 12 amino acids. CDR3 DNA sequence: TGTGCCAGCAGCTTTCTAGCGGCTGAAGCTTTCTTT. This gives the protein CASSFLAAEAFF.